What follows describes a single TCR beta chain. Its antigen is as yet unknown. How the authors handled the data: Productive clonotypes were detectable down to 2.59 x 10-5 frequency. Method: immunoSEQ multiplex PCR; TCRdb's copy keeps in-frame clones and lacks some. V, J and clone size are taken as reported in that table, and D and trimming were inferred from the DNA itself. This repertoire shows tens of thousands of clones, 65% to 85% found once; its top ten account for 0.35%. The data were taken from a study of STAT5B mutations in CD4+ large granular lymphocyte leukemia. Overall study findings and caveats: Main leukemic clonotypes were patient-specific, but roughly 25% appeared at low frequency elsewhere.

Sequencing was performed on CD4+ T cells from blood buffy coats. This receptor was taken from a human donor in good health.

Written as DNA, the CDR3 is TGCGCCAGCAGCCAAGATGGAAGCGGGGGCTCCTACAATGAGCAGTTCTTC. Translation: CASSQDGSGGSYNEQFF. The chain uses TRBV4-1 and TRBJ2-1; 8 bases map to TRBD2. Germline values: CDR1 MGHRA, CDR2 YSYEKL. This CDR3 is 17 amino acids long. Trimming took 0 bases from V and 0 from J; bases not matched to a gene: 4.